The 15 T cell receptor beta chains presented below share a single source sample, sequenced in a study of CD8 T cells in ankylosing spondylitis. MiXCR, applied by TCRdb to the 5' RACE reads, yields one record per CDR3 protein. Here the sample spans under 400,000 distinct CDR3 sequences, roughly 11% being singletons. The specimen was blood, either unsorted or a sorted T cell fraction (not recorded which). These receptors all come from a female donor with ankylosing spondylitis or in good health (not recorded which).

The J gene is TRBJ2-1, the V gene TRBV15, with D unclear. The ends were cut back, 0 bases at V and 3 bases at J, with 9 bases in the middle. Looked up from germline, CDR1 is LNHNV and CDR2 is YYDKDF (reference sequence). This CDR3 comprises 15 residues. CDR3 loop: CATSRERTHYNEQFF. The CDR3 nucleotides read TGTGCCACCAGCAGAGAGCGAACCCACTACAATGAGCAGTTCTTC.

This clonotype was counted at least ten times. V is TRBV5-5 and J is TRBJ2-7, with a weak D call TRBD1 (5 bases). V shed 4 bases and J shed 2 bases, with 19 bases lying between them. The CDR3 is made up of 16 amino acids. Germline lookup yields CDR1 SGHKS and CDR2 YYEKEE (reference sequence). CDR3 amino acids: CASSLTHIQGTYEQYF. The CDR3 nucleotides are TGTGCCAGCAGCCTCACCCATATCCAGGGCACCTACGAGCAGTACTTC.

This clonotype was seen many times. V is TRBV20-1 and J is TRBJ2-4; 7 positions agree with TRBD2. Trimming removed 5 bases from V and 8 bases from J; junction bases left unmatched: 9. The CDR3 has 13 residues. Germline-derived CDR1 and CDR2 are DFQATT and SNEGSKA (reference sequence). CDR3 in amino acids: CSARQGGPDIQYF. The DNA of the CDR3 is TGCAGTGCTCGGCAGGGAGGGCCAGACATTCAGTACTTC.

This clonotype occurred a few times. This sequence joins TRBV7-2 and TRBJ2-7; no clear D. The CDR3 is 13 residues long. Germline CDR1 reads SGHTA; CDR2 reads FQGNSA. V lost 1 base to trimming and J lost 5 bases, with 9 bases between them. CDR3 sequence: CASSLGNQDEQYF. CDR3 nucleotide sequence: TGTGCCAGCAGCTTAGGGAATCAGGACGAGCAGTACTTC.

Many counts were recorded for this clonotype. The chain couples TRBV20-1 to TRBJ2-1; 11 bases agree with TRBD2. The CDR3 length is 15 residues. V was pared by 2 bases and J by 8 bases, with 8 bases of the junction left unmatched. Per germline, CDR1 DFQATT and CDR2 SNEGSKA (reference sequence). The CDR3 sequence is CSARSGSGRAYEQFF. CDR3 sequence (DNA): TGCAGTGCTAGATCTGGTAGCGGGAGGGCCTATGAGCAGTTCTTC.

This clonotype has only a few counts. The chain has TRBV3-1 and TRBJ1-6; possible D gene TRBD1, 5 bases. V lost 1 base and J 9 bases, leaving 10 bases between the germline ends. The CDR3 extends over 14 amino acids. Germline CDR1 reads LGHDT; CDR2 reads YNNKEL (reference sequence). CDR3 residues: CASSQGAGGSPLHF. The DNA of the CDR3 is TGTGCCAGCAGCCAAGGGGCCGGGGGTTCACCCCTCCACTTT.

This clonotype was detected ten times or more. J is TRBJ2-2 and V is TRBV20-1; D may be TRBD2 (5 bases). Trimming stripped 0 bases from V and 4 bases from J, with 12 bases between. CDR1 DFQATT and CDR2 SNEGSKA come from the germline V gene (reference sequence). This CDR3 comprises 15 residues. CDR3 in DNA: TGCAGTGCTAGAGATCGGCGCGGAGGCACCGGGGAGCTGTTTTTT. Translation: CSARDRRGGTGELFF.

This clonotype has just a few counts. The V call is TRBV10-3, the J call TRBJ2-5; D remains ambiguous. Germline CDR1 is ENHRY and CDR2 is SYGVKD. Trimming cost V 2 bases and J 2 bases, with 12 bases left between them. The CDR3 runs to 15 residues. For the CDR3, the DNA is TGTGCCATCAGTGAGCCCCGTGGCGTGCAAGAGACCCAGTACTTC. It yields the protein CAISEPRGVQETQYF.

This clonotype was counted many times. This chain uses TRBV20-1 with TRBJ2-1, with a possible D match to TRBD2 (6 bases). The CDR3 has 16 amino acids. V was trimmed by 2 bases and J by 8 bases, leaving 22 bases between them. Germline V lookup: CDR1 DFQATT, CDR2 SNEGSKA (reference sequence). Written as DNA, the CDR3 is TGCAGTGCTAGAAAACCGGGACTCCCAATGTTGGATGAGCAGTTCTTC. This gives the protein CSARKPGLPMLDEQFF.

This clonotype was counted many times. The gene calls are TRBV12-3 or TRBV12-4 and TRBJ1-2; D gene unclear. This CDR3 comprises 12 residues. V was cut by 7 bases and J by 3 bases, with 9 bases left in between. The CDR3 DNA sequence: TGTGCCAGCACTAGGGATGACTATGGCTACACCTTC. It codes for CASTRDDYGYTF.

Comments on this clonotype: Being one base from a much bigger clone, this may be a read error. This chain uses TRBV5-5 with TRBJ2-3, with D tentatively TRBD2 (6 bases). Germline values: CDR1 SGHKS, CDR2 YYEKEE (reference sequence). Deletions cut 6 bases from V and 0 bases from J, with 11 bases between. The CDR3 is 14 residues long. The CDR3, as DNA: TGTGCCAGCATACATGGGGGGAGCACAGATACGCAGTATTTT. It codes for CASIHGGSTDTQYF.

This clonotype was recorded at least ten times. J is TRBJ2-7 and V is TRBV29-1; 8 bases fit TRBD2. Germline lookup yields CDR1 SQVTM and CDR2 ANQGSEA. CDR3 length: 11 residues. With V trimmed by 7 bases and J by 5 bases, 4 bases remained unmatched. The CDR3 sequence: CSAGLADEQYF. The DNA of the CDR3 is TGCAGCGCCGGACTAGCTGACGAGCAGTACTTC.

The chain combines TRBV5-1 with TRBJ1-5, with 10 bases that match TRBD1. After removal of 4 bases from V and 5 bases from J, the junction contained 6 bases not matched to a gene. CDR1 and CDR2 from the germline V gene are SGHRS and YFSETQ. This CDR3 has 15 residues. The CDR3 DNA is TGCGCCAGCAGCCTAGGACAGGGGGGCGATCAGCCCCAGCATTTT. Amino acid sequence: CASSLGQGGDQPQHF.

This clonotype was seen at least ten times. CDR3 sequence (DNA): TGTGCCAGCAGTCGAGCCGGAGGGCGATACGAGCAGTACTTC. This sequence encodes CASSRAGGRYEQYF. The V gene is TRBV12-3 or TRBV12-4, the J gene TRBJ2-7; TRBD2 might be the D (6 bases). The CDR3 extends over 14 amino acids. Trimming took 5 bases from V and 4 from J, leaving 15 bases between them.

This clonotype was seen many times. The genes are TRBV20-1 and TRBJ2-7, with 7 bases aligning to TRBD1. CDR3 size: 14 residues. Germline V gene sequence: CDR1 DFQATT, CDR2 SNEGSKA (reference sequence). The V segment lost 1 base and the J segment 5 bases; nucleotides outside the gene matches: 8. CDR3 sequence: CSARGGQRAHEQYF. The CDR3 DNA is TGCAGTGCTAGAGGGGGACAGAGGGCCCACGAGCAGTACTTC.